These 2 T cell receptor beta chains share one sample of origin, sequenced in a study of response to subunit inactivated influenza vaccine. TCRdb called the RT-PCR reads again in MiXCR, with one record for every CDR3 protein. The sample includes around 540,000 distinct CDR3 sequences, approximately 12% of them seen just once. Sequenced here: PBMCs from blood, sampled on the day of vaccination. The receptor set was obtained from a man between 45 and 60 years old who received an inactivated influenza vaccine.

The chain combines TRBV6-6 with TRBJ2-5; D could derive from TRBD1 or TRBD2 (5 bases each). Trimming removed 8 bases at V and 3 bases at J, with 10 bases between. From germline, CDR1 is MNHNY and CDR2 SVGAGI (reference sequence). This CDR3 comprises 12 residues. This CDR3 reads CASGGFKETQYF. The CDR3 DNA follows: TGTGCCAGCGGGGGATTCAAAGAGACCCAGTACTTC.

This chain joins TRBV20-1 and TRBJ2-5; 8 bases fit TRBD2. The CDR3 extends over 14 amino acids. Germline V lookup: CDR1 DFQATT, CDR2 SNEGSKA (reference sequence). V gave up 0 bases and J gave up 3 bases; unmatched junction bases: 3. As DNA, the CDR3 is TGCAGTGCTAGAGAACCGGGAGGGAAAGAGACCCAGTACTTC. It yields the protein CSAREPGGKETQYF.